The 14 T cell receptor beta chains below were found in one sample sequenced in a study of T cells in Graves' hyperthyroidism and ophthalmopathy. TCR beta CDR3 regions were amplified from RNA transcripts. Researchers ran a first-round RT-PCR on the TCR CDR3 using the HTBI primer set. Via MiXCR, TCRdb re-called the multiplex PCR reads, giving one row per CDR3 protein. The table has about 620,000 distinct CDR3 sequences, under 20% seen once. Sequencing input: blood. The receptor set was obtained from a woman younger than 45 with Graves' hyperthyroidism.

On this clonotype itself: One end of the junction varies from germline; a read error may be responsible. J is TRBJ1-2 and V is TRBV7-8; D possibly corresponds to TRBD1 (5 bases). CDR3 length: 13 amino acids. Germline assignment: CDR1 SGHVS and CDR2 FQNEAQ. CDR3 protein: CAGSLATGGGYTF. The CDR3 bases are TGTGCCGGCAGCTTAGCTACCGGGGGGGGCTACACCTTC.

Comments on this clonotype: A read error may explain this, as a much larger clone is one base away. This chain uses TRBV5-1 with TRBJ2-4, with TRBD2 matching over 11 bases. This CDR3 has 16 amino acids. Germline V gene lookup returns CDR1 SGHRS and CDR2 YFSETQ. The CDR3, as DNA: TGCGCCAGCAGCCCTGTAGCGGGAGGGCCTAGAAACATTCGGTACTTC. This gives the protein CASSPVAGGPRNIRYF.

This clonotype was counted many times. This rearrangement joins TRBV6-1 to TRBJ2-5; D tentatively fits TRBD1 or TRBD2 (5 bases each). The V end was cut by 6 bases, the J end by 2 bases, with 19 bases between. CDR3 length equals 16 residues. Per the germline V gene, CDR1 is MNHNS and CDR2 is SASEGT. The chain's CDR3 is CASRHDSIGDQETQYF. CDR3 DNA sequence: TGTGCCAGCAGGCACGACAGTATCGGGGATCAAGAGACCCAGTACTTC.

This clonotype appeared many times. This chain joins TRBV6-2 or TRBV6-3 and TRBJ1-1; weak D call: TRBD1 (6 bases). The V end lost 8 bases, the J end lost 5 bases, and 18 bases lay between the germline ends. The CDR3 is 14 amino acids. CDR1 and CDR2 from the germline V gene are MNHEY and SVGEGT. In nucleotides, the CDR3 is TGTGCCAGCGGTCCGGGGGGGCGGTGGACTGAAGCTTTCTTT. Its translation: CASGPGGRWTEAFF.

This clonotype was detected many times. The gene calls are TRBV2 and TRBJ2-5; TRBD2 aligns across 10 bases. V shed 2 bases and J 4 bases; nucleotides not matched to a gene: 4. CDR3 length: 15 residues. Germline values: CDR1 SNHLY, CDR2 FYNNEI. CDR3 bases: TGTGCCAGCAGTGAAATAGCGGGAGGATCAGAGACCCAGTACTTC. Amino acid sequence: CASSEIAGGSETQYF.

This clonotype was seen ten or more times. The chain uses TRBV20-1 and TRBJ2-3, with TRBD2 matching 7 bases. This CDR3 contains 16 residues. Germline CDR1 DFQATT, CDR2 SNEGSKA (reference sequence). V lost 0 bases to trimming and J lost 4 bases; unmatched junction nucleotides: 10. The CDR3 here is CSARDDRGGLSDTQYF. CDR3 in DNA: TGCAGTGCTAGAGATGACCGGGGAGGGCTGTCAGATACGCAGTATTTT.

This clonotype was detected ten times or more. The rearrangement uses TRBV6-1 and TRBJ2-6; 9 bases agree with TRBD2. The CDR3 extends over 20 amino acids. Germline values: CDR1 MNHNS, CDR2 SASEGT. After removal of 8 bases from V and 2 bases from J, the junction contained 19 bases not matched to a gene. The CDR3 DNA is TGTGCCAGCCGCCAAGCGGGGGGCGGCTTGAGCTCTACTGGGGCCAACGTCCTGACTTTC. This codes for CASRQAGGGLSSTGANVLTF.

The chain is built from TRBV20-1 and TRBJ2-5; either TRBD1 or TRBD2 may fit D (5 bases each). CDR3 length: 16 amino acids. The V end lost 5 bases, the J end lost 5 bases, and 24 bases lay between the germline ends. Germline V gene data show CDR1 as DFQATT and CDR2 as SNEGSKA (reference sequence). CDR3 DNA sequence: TGCAGTGCTCCTAATACCGGGACGGAAGTAAGGGAGACCCAGTACTTC. Translation gives CSAPNTGTEVRETQYF.

This clonotype has more than one count but fewer than ten. This chain links TRBV5-1 with TRBJ2-7; possible D gene TRBD2, 6 bases. CDR1 and CDR2 (germline): SGHRS, YFSETQ. The ends were cut back, 4 bases at V and 6 bases at J, with 8 bases in the middle. The CDR3 spans 11 residues. Here the CDR3 reads CASSGGVEQYF. The CDR3 nucleotides are TGCGCCAGCAGCGGCGGGGTCGAGCAGTACTTC.

This clonotype was recorded at least ten times. The rearrangement uses TRBV30 and TRBJ1-1; D possibly corresponds to TRBD1 (6 bases). The CDR3 is 11 residues long. Looked up from germline, CDR1 is GTSNPN and CDR2 is SVGIG (reference sequence). The V end lost 8 bases, the J end lost 1 base, and 8 bases lay between the germline ends. The CDR3 sequence: CARQENTEAFF. CDR3 nucleotide sequence: TGTGCCCGACAGGAGAACACTGAAGCTTTCTTT. Full variable domain (outside the CDR3, taken from reference TRBV30 and TRBJ1-1): SQTIHQWPATLVQPVGSPLSLECTVEGTSNPNLYWYRQAAGRGLQLLFYSVGIGQISSEVPQNLSASRPQDRQFILSSKKLLLSDSGFYLCARQENTEAFFGQGTRLTVV.

This clonotype was found a few times. V usage is TRBV9 and J usage is TRBJ1-2; D is uncertain. CDR3 length: 13 amino acids. Per germline, CDR1 SGDLS and CDR2 YYNGEE. V lost 10 bases and J 0 bases, leaving 13 bases between the germline ends. The CDR3 coding sequence is TGTGCCTCAAAACCAGCAGCTAACTATGGCTACACCTTC. Its protein product is CASKPAANYGYTF.

This clonotype was seen many times. This sequence joins TRBV5-1 and TRBJ2-2, with D perhaps matching TRBD1 (5 bases). Germline V gives CDR1 SGHRS, CDR2 YFSETQ. CDR3 length: 14 amino acids. V was pared by 0 bases and J by 5 bases, with 8 bases between. This CDR3 reads CASSLAQGTGELFF. DNA of the CDR3: TGCGCCAGCAGCTTGGCCCAGGGAACCGGGGAGCTGTTTTTT.

At least ten counts were recorded for this clonotype. The chain employs TRBV6-1 and TRBJ1-1, with a tentative D call TRBD1 (5 bases). The V gene lost 6 bases and the J gene lost 7 bases, with 15 bases spanning the gap. CDR1 is MNHNS, CDR2 SASEGT, per germline. The CDR3 is made up of 13 amino acids. CDR3 sequence: CASRLGVKGEAFF. The CDR3 DNA sequence: TGTGCCAGCAGGCTGGGGGTTAAGGGTGAAGCTTTCTTT.

This clonotype was picked up many times. The gene calls are TRBV28 and TRBJ2-5; 7 bases are a match to TRBD2. The CDR3 contains 14 residues. The germline V gene encodes CDR1 MDHEN and CDR2 SYDVKM. V trimming: 5 bases; J trimming: 6 bases; junction bases outside the gene matches: 9. The DNA of the CDR3 is TGTGCCAGCAGTCCCCTGCGGGAGAGGAAGACCCAGTACTTC. Translated, it gives CASSPLRERKTQYF.